This paragraph reports one T cell receptor beta chain. The germline CDR1 and CDR2 sequences are LNHNV and YYDKDF (reference sequence). Deletions cut 1 base from V and 7 bases from J, with 14 bases between. The CDR3 is 15 residues long. The data stem from a study of shared clonotypes between healthy human individuals. In the study overall: Each donor had three CD4 naive, three CD4 memory, two CD8 naive and one CD8 memory plate.

Assay execution took place at the deep level. Only in-frame clones appear in the TCRdb table, and some are missing; sequencing was by immunoSEQ multiplex PCR. This table has about 550,000 clones, over 95% appearing once. It was CD45RO-negative cells, positively selected for CCR7, that made up naive CD8 cells, with terminally differentiated effector memory CD45RA+ cells excluded. Sequences were obtained from naive CD8+ T cells sorted from blood. The sequence derives from a woman in her twenties or thirties in good health. The chain links TRBV15 to TRBJ1-5, with unresolved D. DNA for the CDR3: TGTGCCACCAGCAGAGCTGGTAGTGGTGGACAGCCCCAGCATTTT. This gives the protein CATSRAGSGGQPQHF.